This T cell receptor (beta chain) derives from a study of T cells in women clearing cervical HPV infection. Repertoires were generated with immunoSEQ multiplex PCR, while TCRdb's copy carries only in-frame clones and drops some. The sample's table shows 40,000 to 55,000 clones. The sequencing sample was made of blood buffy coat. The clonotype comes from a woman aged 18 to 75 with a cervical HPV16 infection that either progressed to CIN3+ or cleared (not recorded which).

This CDR3 is CASRGLPGGQDTKAFF. CDR3 DNA, as far as it was read: TGTGCCAGTAGGGGACTCCCGGGGGGGCAAGATACTAAA. The chain uses TRBV19 and TRBJ1-1, with D perhaps matching TRBD1 (6 bases). The missing CDR3 end, 3 residues past where the read stops, is filled in from the germline J gene. The CDR3 runs to 16 residues. The germline V gene has CDR1 LNHDA and CDR2 SQIVND (reference sequence).